The 19 T cell receptor beta chains given below trace back to one sample, sequenced in a study of identical twins. MiXCR, applied by TCRdb to the 5' RACE reads, yields one record per CDR3 protein. Among approximately 630,000 distinct CDR3 sequences listed, around 7.4% were seen once. The same sample was also used in a study of yellow fever vaccine responses in identical twins.

Sequenced input: PBMCs. These receptors were obtained from a woman under 30 in good health.

This clonotype was seen more than once but under ten times. The gene calls are TRBV5-1 and TRBJ1-1; D may be TRBD1 (5 bases). The CDR3 has 15 amino acids. Germline V gives CDR1 SGHRS, CDR2 YFSETQ. Trimming removed 0 bases at V and 0 bases at J, with 9 bases between. CDR3 sequence (DNA): TGCGCCAGCAGCTTGGGAGGGGTGATGAACACTGAAGCTTTCTTT. This encodes CASSLGGVMNTEAFF.

This clonotype was counted a few times. J is TRBJ2-2 and V is TRBV12-3 or TRBV12-4; no clear D. CDR3 length: 16 amino acids. V lost 2 bases, J lost 1 base, and 11 bases lay in between. Here the CDR3 DNA reads TGTGCCAGCAGTTTAAGGCCTGGGGAGAACACCGGGGAGCTGTTTTTT. Its translation: CASSLRPGENTGELFF.

This clonotype came up many times. The V call is TRBV12-3 or TRBV12-4, the J call TRBJ2-1, with TRBD2 identical over 7 bases. The CDR3 length is 14 residues. V was pared by 5 bases and J by 6 bases, with 7 bases of the junction left unmatched. CDR3 sequence: CASSLLGLVNEQFF. The CDR3 bases are TGTGCCAGCAGTCTCCTTGGACTAGTCAATGAGCAGTTCTTC.

At least ten counts were recorded for this clonotype. The chain is built from TRBV12-3 or TRBV12-4 and TRBJ1-5; TRBD1 might be the D (6 bases). This CDR3 is 16 amino acids long. The germline V and J ends were trimmed by 7 bases and 4 bases, with 20 bases remaining between them. In DNA, the CDR3 is TGTGCCAGCATCTCATCGGGGGGGGCAGTAAATCAGCCCCAGCATTTT. Translation gives CASISSGGAVNQPQHF.

This clonotype was counted between two and nine times. The chain uses TRBV2 and TRBJ2-3; 13 nucleotides agree with TRBD2. V lost 6 bases to trimming and J lost 2 bases; unmatched junction nucleotides: 11. The CDR3 consists of 18 residues. CDR1 is SNHLY, CDR2 FYNNEI, per germline. CDR3 in DNA: TGTGCCAGCAGCCGTACTAGGACTAGCGGGGGAATCACAGATACGCAGTATTTT. The encoded protein is CASSRTRTSGGITDTQYF.

This clonotype was counted only a few times. V gene TRBV7-3 combines with J gene TRBJ2-1, with TRBD2 matching over 11 bases. After removal of 4 bases from V and 2 bases from J, the junction contained 7 bases not matched to a gene. CDR1 and CDR2 (germline): SGHTA, FQGTGA. This CDR3 has 17 amino acids. The chain's CDR3 is CASSSGLAVNAYNEQFF. CDR3 DNA: TGTGCCAGCAGCTCGGGACTAGCGGTGAATGCCTACAATGAGCAGTTCTTC.

The table lists this clonotype with a few counts. The V call is TRBV27, the J call TRBJ2-5, with D possibly being TRBD1 (6 bases). Germline CDR1 is MNHEY and CDR2 is SMNVEV (reference sequence). The CDR3 runs 13 residues. V shed 7 bases and J shed 3 bases, with 12 bases lying between them. The CDR3 DNA follows: TGTGCCAGCACCAACAGGGCAAAAGAGACCCAGTACTTC. Residues: CASTNRAKETQYF.

In its sample, this clonotype was seen a few times. At one boundary the junction diverges from the germline segment, which might be a read error. The V gene is TRBV7-9, the J gene TRBJ2-5, with TRBD2 matching over 7 bases. CDR1 is SEHNR and CDR2 is FQNEAQ in the germline V gene (reference sequence). The CDR3 is 13 residues long. DNA of the CDR3: TGTGCCAGCAGATTAGGACTAGAAGAGACCCAGTACTTC. Amino acid sequence: CASRLGLEETQYF.

The sample holds many counts of this clonotype. This chain joins TRBV20-1 and TRBJ2-1, with 8 nucleotides matching TRBD2. Losses at the gene ends were 0 bases for V and 13 bases for J; bases not matched to a gene: 2. CDR3 size: 11 residues. Germline loops: CDR1 DFQATT, CDR2 SNEGSKA (reference sequence). The CDR3 loop reads CSARDGTSQFF. In nucleotides, the CDR3 is TGCAGTGCTAGAGATGGGACTAGTCAGTTCTTC.

V and J are TRBV3-1 and TRBJ1-1, with TRBD1 matching 9 bases. The CDR3 consists of 18 residues. V lost 1 base to trimming and J lost 3 bases; unmatched junction nucleotides: 12. CDR1 and CDR2 from the germline V gene are LGHDT and YNNKEL (reference sequence). CDR3 nucleotide sequence: TGTGCCAGCAGCCAAGCCCCCCGCCGACAGGGGGAGGACACTGAAGCTTTCTTT. Encoded protein: CASSQAPRRQGEDTEAFF.

This clonotype was detected only a few times. The CDR3 region is CASSSATSGGPDTQYF. The CDR3 DNA sequence: TGCGCCAGCAGCTCGGCGACTAGCGGGGGACCAGATACGCAGTATTTT. The V gene is TRBV5-1, the J gene TRBJ2-3, with 12 bases aligning to TRBD2. Germline assignment: CDR1 SGHRS and CDR2 YFSETQ. The ends lost 3 bases at V and 4 bases at J; junction bases unmatched: 6. The CDR3 is 16 residues long.

Many counts were recorded for this clonotype. CDR3 sequence reads: CASSIQYNEQFF. The CDR3 DNA reads TGTGCCAGCAGTATTCAGTACAATGAGCAGTTCTTC. The V call is TRBV12-3 or TRBV12-4, the J call TRBJ2-1; D is ambiguous. The CDR3 has 12 residues. V lost 5 bases and J lost 4, with 6 bases in between.

About this clonotype itself: Compared with germline, one end of the junction differs, possibly owing to a read error. The J gene is TRBJ1-6, the V gene TRBV3-1; D is ambiguous. Germline V gene lookup returns CDR1 LGHDT and CDR2 YNNKEL (reference sequence). The CDR3 runs to 14 residues. The CDR3 loop is CASTQREGNSPLHF. Written as DNA, the CDR3 is TGTGCCAGCACCCAACGAGAGGGAAATTCACCCCTCCACTTT.

This clonotype was observed a handful of times. J is TRBJ2-5 and V is TRBV7-3; D is tentatively TRBD1 or TRBD2 (5 bases each). Trimming removed 2 bases at V and 2 bases at J, with 12 bases between. CDR1 is SGHTA and CDR2 is FQGTGA in the germline V gene. The CDR3 length is 15 residues. Here the CDR3 DNA reads TGTGCCAGCAGCTTATTTGGGACGGAACAAGAGACCCAGTACTTC. Amino acid sequence: CASSLFGTEQETQYF.

V and J are TRBV6-1 and TRBJ2-1; 7 nucleotides match TRBD1. This CDR3 region has 15 residues. Trimming removed 7 bases from V and 3 bases from J; junction bases left unmatched: 9. Germline V gene data show CDR1 as MNHNS and CDR2 as SASEGT. Here the CDR3 reads CASTVTGLLYNEQFF. CDR3 in DNA: TGTGCCAGCACCGTGACAGGGCTACTCTACAATGAGCAGTTCTTC.

This clonotype was seen repeatedly, ten times or more. The chain joins TRBV24-1 to TRBJ1-1, with a weak D call TRBD1 (6 bases). The length of the CDR3 is 15 residues. CDR1 is KGHDR, CDR2 SFDVKD, per germline. With 2 bases removed from V and 0 bases from J, the gap between germline ends came to 9 bases. In DNA, the CDR3 is TGTGCCACCAGTGATTCAACAGGGATGAACACTGAAGCTTTCTTT. Translation: CATSDSTGMNTEAFF.

This clonotype was detected ten times or more. The J gene is TRBJ2-3, the V gene TRBV29-1; 8 bases line up with TRBD1. The germline V gene encodes CDR1 SQVTM and CDR2 ANQGSEA. With 6 bases clipped from V and 4 bases from J, the junction kept 6 bases outside the gene matches. The CDR3 contains 13 residues. The DNA of the CDR3 is TGCAGCGTAAATGACAGGGGCGCAGATACGCAGTATTTT. Protein sequence: CSVNDRGADTQYF.

The sample holds a few counts of this clonotype. The J gene is TRBJ1-6, the V gene TRBV6-1, with D unclear. Trimming pared 2 bases from V and 10 bases from J, leaving 12 bases between. Germline V lookup: CDR1 MNHNS, CDR2 SASEGT. This CDR3 has 14 residues. The CDR3, as DNA: TGTGCCAGCAGTGAATGGTTAGCAGGATCACCCCTCCACTTT. Protein: CASSEWLAGSPLHF.

This clonotype appeared many times. V usage is TRBV7-8 and J usage is TRBJ2-4, with D perhaps matching TRBD1 (6 bases). The CDR3 extends over 15 amino acids. The V end lost 5 bases, the J end lost 3 bases, and 14 bases lay between the germline ends. The germline V gene encodes CDR1 SGHVS and CDR2 FQNEAQ. The CDR3 coding sequence is TGTGCCAGCAGCACACCCGGACAGCTCAAAAACATTCAGTACTTC. Its translation is CASSTPGQLKNIQYF.